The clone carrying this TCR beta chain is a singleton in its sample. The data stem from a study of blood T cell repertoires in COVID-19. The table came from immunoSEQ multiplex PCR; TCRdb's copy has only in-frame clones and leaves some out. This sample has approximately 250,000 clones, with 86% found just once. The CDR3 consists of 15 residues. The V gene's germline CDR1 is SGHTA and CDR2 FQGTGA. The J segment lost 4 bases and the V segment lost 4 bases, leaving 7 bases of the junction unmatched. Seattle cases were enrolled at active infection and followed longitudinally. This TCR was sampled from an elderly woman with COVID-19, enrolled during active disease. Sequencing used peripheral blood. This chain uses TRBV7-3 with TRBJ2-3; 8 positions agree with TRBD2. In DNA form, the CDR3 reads TGTGCCAGCAGCTCAGCTGCGGGGGGAGCAGATACGCAGTATTTT. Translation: CASSSAAGGADTQYF.